The clone carrying this T cell receptor (beta chain) turned up a few times. Its matching antigen is unknown. Trimming took 2 bases from V and 7 from J; bases not matched to a gene: 9. The CDR3 is 16 amino acids. The germline V gene encodes CDR1 DFQATT and CDR2 SNEGSKA (reference sequence). The data were taken from a study of blood T cells in healthy people across ages. General study results and limits: TCR beta diversity per million T cells fell roughly linearly with age. Diversity was higher, and naive CD4+ cells more numerous, in long-lived donors than in aged donors.

The use of a sample-barcoded 5' primer and a J-beta primer mix characterized a second PCR of roughly 7 to 12 cycles. Each cDNA molecule received a tag from a template-switch adaptor that had 12 random nucleotides. One entry per CDR3 protein, called by TCRdb with MiXCR from the 5' RACE reads. The data hold 1 million to 1.2 million distinct CDR3 sequences, with around two fifths observed a single time. V gene TRBV20-1 combines with J gene TRBJ2-2; 11 bases fit TRBD1. The sequencing input was blood. The clonotype comes from a man between 18 and 35 years old in good health. CDR3 amino acids: CSARLTGQGVSGELFF. CDR3 nucleotides: TGCAGTGCTAGATTAACGGGACAGGGGGTGAGCGGGGAGCTGTTTTTT.